This T cell receptor (beta chain) was observed in a study of human T cells and chemical hapten exposure. Turning to the study itself: All through the approximately 25-week study, the scalp of each patient received diphenylcyclopropenone doses weekly.

Germline assignment: CDR1 SQVTM and CDR2 ANQGSEA. Trimming removed 7 bases from V and 4 bases from J, with 20 bases in between. The CDR3 covers 15 residues. Time point meaning: pre-sensitization, week 0. Regarding treatment: therapeutic diphenylcyclopropenone sensitization with weekly scalp DPC. TCRdb fed the RACE reads into MiXCR, producing one record per CDR3 protein. Of about 180,000 distinct CDR3 sequences listed, around 30% were seen once; the top ten hold approximately 3%. The sequencing here drew on whole blood, taken in connection with sensitization to the hapten diphenylcyclopropenone (DPC). The chain employs TRBV29-1 and TRBJ2-1; D possibly corresponds to TRBD2 (6 bases). This sequence originates from a woman aged 25-40 years with alopecia areata. Some clones in this sample may be carry-over from other donors' samples. The CDR3 DNA is TGCAGCGCTCTTGGGCGGGGCCTGCGATACAATGAGCAGTTCTTC. The encoded protein is CSALGRGLRYNEQFF.